A single T cell receptor (beta chain) is shown here with its context. TCRdb's copy holds only in-frame clones and misses some; the assay was immunoSEQ multiplex PCR. The table records 250,000 to 350,000 clones, around 91% of them present only once. The data are from a study of blood T cell repertoires in COVID-19. Study in general: Nucleic acid was either cDNA or gDNA, and it came from T cells, B-cell-depleted T cells, or PBMCs.

The CDR3 has 16 residues. Per germline, CDR1 SGHTA and CDR2 FQGNSA. V shed 1 base, J shed 7 bases, and the junction held 5 bases outside the gene matches. The participants were between about 18 and 90 years old and came from 24 US areas. Sequencing used PBMCs or T cells enriched from blood (not recorded which). This chain uses TRBV7-2 with TRBJ1-6; 9 bases map to TRBD1. The clonotype comes from a young woman with acute COVID-19. This chain's CDR3 is CASSLETGGRNSPLHF. The CDR3 DNA is TGTGCCAGCAGCTTAGAGACAGGGGGACGGAATTCACCCCTCCACTTT.